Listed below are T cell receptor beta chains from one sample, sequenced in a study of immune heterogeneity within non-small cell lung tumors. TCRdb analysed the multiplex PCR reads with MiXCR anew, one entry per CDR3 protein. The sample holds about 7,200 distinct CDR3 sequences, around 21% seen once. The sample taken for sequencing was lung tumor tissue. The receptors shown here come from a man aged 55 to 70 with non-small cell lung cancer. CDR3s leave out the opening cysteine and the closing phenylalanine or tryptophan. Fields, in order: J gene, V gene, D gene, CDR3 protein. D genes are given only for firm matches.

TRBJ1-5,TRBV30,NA,AWSSFSGANQPQH
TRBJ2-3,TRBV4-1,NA,ASSLSVLAWDTQY
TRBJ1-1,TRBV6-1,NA,ASSWMNTEAF
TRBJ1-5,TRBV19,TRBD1,ASSLGTANQPQH
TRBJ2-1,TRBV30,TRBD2,AWSVSLAGVDNEQF
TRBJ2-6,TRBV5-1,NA,ASSLARTNSGANVLT
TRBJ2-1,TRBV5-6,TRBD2,ASSFFAGGYYEQF
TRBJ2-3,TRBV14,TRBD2,ASSQEYRLALTDTKY
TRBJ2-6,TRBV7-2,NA,ASSPSVANVLT
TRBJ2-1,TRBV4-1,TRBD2,ASSQPLAGGVGEQF
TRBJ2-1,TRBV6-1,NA,AGMGLIPNDQF
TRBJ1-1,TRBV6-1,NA,ASSRGTTNTEAF
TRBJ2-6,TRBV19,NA,AISLQTGGLGANVLT
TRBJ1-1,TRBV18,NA,ASSPLNDEVTEAF
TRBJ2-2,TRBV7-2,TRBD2,ASSLIGSGRLPGELF
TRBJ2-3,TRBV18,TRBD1,ASSLPNRDRGRTTLDTQY
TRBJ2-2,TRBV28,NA,ASSFGDRPNTGELF
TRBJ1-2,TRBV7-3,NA,ASSSYPGGYT
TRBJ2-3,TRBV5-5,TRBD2,ASSFGGGTDTQY
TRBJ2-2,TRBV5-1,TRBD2,ASSLEGLAVGELF
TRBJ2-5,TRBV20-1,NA,SARLAKETQY
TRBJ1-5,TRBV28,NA,PSTLGPPGGNRPQH
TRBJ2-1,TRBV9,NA,ASSPRGGSSYNEQF